The 19 T cell receptor beta chains below come from one sample, sequenced in a study of T cell repertoires in cytomegalovirus infection. TCRdb used MiXCR to reprocess the reads, holding one entry per CDR3 protein. Among approximately 500,000 distinct CDR3 sequences listed, over 9% were seen once. The sequencing sample was made of PBMCs. These TCRs come from a human donor in good health (CMV status not recorded). Some clones in this sample may be carry-over from other donors' samples.

V usage is TRBV12-3 or TRBV12-4 and J usage is TRBJ2-7, with 7 bases lining up with TRBD1. V trimming: 8 bases; J trimming: 3 bases; junction bases outside the gene matches: 4. This CDR3 is 12 amino acids long. Here the CDR3 DNA reads TGTGCCAGCGGACAGGAGATCTACGAGCAGTACTTC. Encoded protein: CASGQEIYEQYF.

In the case of this clonotype: Relative to the germline gene, one junction end is altered; a read error may explain this. The rearrangement joins TRBV20-1 to TRBJ2-3, with D possibly called TRBD1 or TRBD2 (5 bases each). The CDR3 has 18 residues. Germline V lookup: CDR1 DFQATT, CDR2 SNEGSKA (reference sequence). CDR3 nucleotides: TGCAGTGCTGGAGATCGCGACCCGGGGACGACTAGCACAGATACGCAGTATTTT. Translation: CSAGDRDPGTTSTDTQYF.

In its sample, this clonotype was seen many times. The chain carries TRBV7-8 and TRBJ2-3; D unresolved. Trimming took off 2 bases at V and 5 bases at J, with 5 bases between the two ends. Germline V gene lookup returns CDR1 SGHVS and CDR2 FQNEAQ. This CDR3 spans 12 amino acids. The CDR3 loop is CASSLIQDTQYF. CDR3 sequence (DNA): TGTGCCAGCAGCTTAATACAAGATACGCAGTATTTT.

This clonotype was recorded at least ten times. This chain links TRBV6-1 with TRBJ1-6; D gene uncertain. Trimming pared 0 bases from V and 11 bases from J, leaving 5 bases between. The CDR3 spans 12 residues. Germline V CDR1 and CDR2: MNHNS, SASEGT. DNA of the CDR3: TGTGCCAGCAGTGAAGCGTCGGCACCCCTCCACTTT. Translation: CASSEASAPLHF.

The sample holds one count of this clonotype. A much larger clonotype is one base distant, so this may be a read error. The V gene is TRBV2, the J gene TRBJ1-4; D gene ambiguous. CDR1 and CDR2 from the germline V gene are SNHLY and FYNNEI. This CDR3 comprises 12 residues. The CDR3 sequence: CASRASFEKLVF. Written as DNA, the CDR3 is TGTGCCAGCAGGGCCAGTTTCGAAAAACTGGTTTTT.

This clonotype was seen repeatedly, ten times or more. The J gene is TRBJ2-5, the V gene TRBV29-1; 8 bases are shared with TRBD2. Germline CDR1 and CDR2: SQVTM and ANQGSEA. The ends lost 0 bases at V and 4 bases at J; junction bases unmatched: 7. The CDR3 contains 15 residues. This CDR3 reads CSVEDGFLAGETQYF. CDR3 sequence (DNA): TGCAGCGTTGAAGATGGGTTTCTAGCGGGAGAGACCCAGTACTTC.

The chain has TRBV5-1 and TRBJ2-3, with D unclear. The V and J ends lost 0 bases and 1 base respectively, with 9 bases between them. Germline V gene sequence: CDR1 SGHRS, CDR2 YFSETQ. This CDR3 contains 15 residues. CDR3: CASSLVWAGTDTQYF. The CDR3 DNA sequence: TGCGCCAGCAGCTTGGTGTGGGCAGGCACAGATACGCAGTATTTT.

This clonotype occurred many times. J is TRBJ2-7 and V is TRBV6-6; 9 bases line up with TRBD1. Germline V CDR1 and CDR2: MNHNY, SVGAGI (reference sequence). The CDR3 has 15 residues. Unmatched junction bases numbered 9, after V lost 4 bases and J lost 5 bases. The CDR3 protein is CASSSPGQGNHEQYF. The DNA for the CDR3 is TGTGCCAGCAGTTCTCCGGGACAGGGTAACCACGAGCAGTACTTC.

This clonotype was counted a few times. The chain carries TRBV3-1 and TRBJ2-3; no reliable D call. Per the germline V gene, CDR1 is LGHDT and CDR2 is YNNKEL (reference sequence). The ends were cut back, 0 bases at V and 9 bases at J, with 7 bases in the middle. The CDR3 contains 12 residues. CDR3 loop: CASSQDRRTQYF. The CDR3, as DNA: TGTGCCAGCAGCCAAGACAGGAGAACGCAGTATTTT.

This clonotype has a count of ten or more. The rearrangement links TRBV11-2 to TRBJ2-3, with D possibly matching TRBD2 (7 bases). This CDR3 has 16 amino acids. Trimming removed 5 bases at V and 3 bases at J, with 18 bases between. In germline, CDR1 is SGHAT, CDR2 FQNNGV. The CDR3 is CASSPLGAGATDTQYF. CDR3 DNA sequence: TGTGCCAGCAGCCCCCTGGGGGCGGGAGCGACAGATACGCAGTATTTT. Full variable domain (remainder filled in from reference TRBV11-2 and TRBJ2-3): EAGVAQSPRYKIIEKRQSVAFWCNPISGHATLYWYQQILGQGPKLLIQFQNNGVVDDSQLPKDRFSAERLKGVDSTLKIQPAKLEDSAVYLCASSPLGAGATDTQYFGPGTRLTVL.

This clonotype came up many times. CDR3 region: CASRGTLSHGYTF. The CDR3 DNA reads as TGTGCCAGCAGAGGGACCCTCTCCCATGGCTACACCTTC. The rearrangement joins TRBV12-3 or TRBV12-4 to TRBJ1-2, with a possible D match to TRBD1 (5 bases). V was pared by 6 bases and J by 6 bases, with 14 bases between. The CDR3 sequence is 13 residues long.

This clonotype has a count of ten or more. The V and J genes are TRBV24-1 and TRBJ1-1; D gene uncertain. The CDR3 contains 12 residues. Trimming shortened V by 4 bases and J by 7 bases, and 9 bases separated the two germline ends. Germline V gene sequence: CDR1 KGHDR, CDR2 SFDVKD. Here the CDR3 reads CATSEQGNEAFF. CDR3 sequence (DNA): TGTGCCACCAGTGAGCAAGGAAATGAAGCTTTCTTT.

This clonotype was detected many times. The gene calls are TRBV7-3 and TRBJ2-2; D perhaps matches TRBD1 (5 bases). The CDR3 runs to 16 residues. Trimming removed 5 bases at V and 1 base at J, with 14 bases between. Germline V gene sequence: CDR1 SGHTA, CDR2 FQGTGA. The CDR3 DNA reads TGTGCCAGCAGCCCCATGGGGCAGGGGAACACCGGGGAGCTGTTTTTT. This encodes CASSPMGQGNTGELFF. Full variable domain (missing parts from reference TRBV7-3 and TRBJ2-2): GAGVSQTPSNKVTEKGKYVELRCDPISGHTALYWYRQSLGQGPEFLIYFQGTGAADDSGLPNDRFFAVRPEGSVSTLKIQRTERGDSAVYLCASSPMGQGNTGELFFGEGSRLTVL.

This clonotype was recorded at least ten times. The rearrangement joins TRBV12-3 or TRBV12-4 to TRBJ1-4, with TRBD1 matching 8 bases. V lost 7 bases, J lost 2 bases, and 3 bases stayed unmatched. There are 14 residues in the CDR3. CDR3 DNA: TGTGCCAGCACCTGGACAGGGACTAATGAAAAACTGTTTTTT. Its protein is CASTWTGTNEKLFF.

The genes are TRBV15 and TRBJ2-5, with TRBD2 matching over 10 bases. V trimming: 8 bases; J trimming: 1 base; junction bases outside the gene matches: 7. Germline V gene data show CDR1 as LNHNV and CDR2 as YYDKDF (reference sequence). The CDR3 covers 15 residues. The CDR3 bases are TGTGCCACCGCACCCCTAGCGGGGGTCCAAGAGACCCAGTACTTC. Protein product: CATAPLAGVQETQYF.

This chain connects TRBV20-1 to TRBJ1-5; D is unclear. Deletions cut 4 bases from V and 2 bases from J, with 21 bases between. Germline assignment: CDR1 DFQATT and CDR2 SNEGSKA (reference sequence). The CDR3 has 17 residues. Here the CDR3 reads CSATRYQRGWGNQPQHF. The CDR3 DNA is TGCAGTGCTACTCGCTATCAGCGGGGTTGGGGCAATCAGCCCCAGCATTTT.

The CDR3 bases are TGTGCCAGCAGCGTAGAGGGGGCAGGACCTTTCGGGGGCTACACCTTC. Its translation is CASSVEGAGPFGGYTF. This sequence joins TRBV9 and TRBJ1-2, with 7 bases fitting TRBD1. This CDR3 contains 16 residues. The junction had 13 bases not matched to a gene; V was cut back by 0 bases and J by 8 bases. Germline-derived CDR1 and CDR2 are SGDLS and YYNGEE. Full variable domain (remainder filled in from reference TRBV9 and TRBJ1-2): DSGVTQTPKHLITATGQRVTLRCSPRSGDLSVYWYQQSLDQGLQFLIQYYNGEERAKGNILERFSAQQFPDLHSELNLSSLELGDSALYFCASSVEGAGPFGGYTFGSGTRLTVV.

There are many counts of this clonotype. This chain joins TRBV25-1 and TRBJ2-1; D possibly corresponds to TRBD1 (5 bases). The CDR3 spans 15 residues. V was cut by 4 bases and J by 3 bases, with 13 bases left in between. Germline V gives CDR1 MGHDK, CDR2 SYGVNS. In nucleotides, the CDR3 is TGTGCCAGCAGTGGGTTAGGCAGGGTCTACAATGAGCAGTTCTTC. Protein: CASSGLGRVYNEQFF.

Only a few counts were recorded for this clonotype. V is TRBV5-1 and J is TRBJ2-7, with TRBD2 matching over 10 bases. The V gene end was trimmed by 4 bases and the J gene end by 5 bases; junction bases not matched to a gene: 9. The CDR3 consists of 15 residues. Germline assignment: CDR1 SGHRS and CDR2 YFSETQ. This CDR3 reads CASSPLTSGVDEQYF. CDR3 in DNA: TGCGCCAGCAGCCCGCTAACTAGCGGGGTTGACGAGCAGTACTTC.